This is a list of T cell receptor beta chains from one sample in a study of blood T cells in healthy people across ages. MiXCR, applied by TCRdb to the 5' RACE reads, yields one record per CDR3 protein. The profile shows 540,000 or so distinct CDR3 sequences, 25% to 30% of them singletons. The specimen was blood. Receptors were obtained from a woman in her 70s in good health. CDR3s leave out the opening cysteine and the closing phenylalanine or tryptophan.

v_call: TRBV20-1; cdr3_aa: SARGQGGRKLF
v_call: TRBV4-3; cdr3_aa: ASSPTKRVETQY
v_call: TRBV6-6; cdr3_aa: ASSYQGPVTDTQY
v_call: TRBV6-1; cdr3_aa: ASSTGTGLSSYNSPLH
v_call: TRBV20-1; cdr3_aa: SARRGATEAF
v_call: TRBV5-6; cdr3_aa: ASSLANNYGYT
v_call: TRBV5-5; cdr3_aa: ASSLKAPRSQETQY
v_call: TRBV12-5; cdr3_aa: ASGPGQGIETQY
v_call: TRBV6-6; cdr3_aa: ASSYLSGNYGYEQY
v_call: TRBV6-2/TRBV6-3; cdr3_aa: ASSYGTFTDTQY
v_call: TRBV6-2/TRBV6-3; cdr3_aa: ASSPGLGTQY
v_call: TRBV20-1; cdr3_aa: SARDRENTEAF
v_call: TRBV7-2; cdr3_aa: ASSAYLGGTNEKLF
v_call: TRBV20-1; cdr3_aa: SAAPSGRGDEKLF
v_call: TRBV20-1; cdr3_aa: RAREDAMNEKLF
v_call: TRBV6-5; cdr3_aa: ATSRTGGYNEKLF
v_call: TRBV11-1; cdr3_aa: ASSFNRGQNEQF
v_call: TRBV20-1; cdr3_aa: SAGQGAKGYT
v_call: TRBV7-8; cdr3_aa: ASTPKTSGGEETQY
v_call: TRBV10-3; cdr3_aa: ATSESTASDTQY
v_call: TRBV9; cdr3_aa: ASSAGGGSGANVLT
v_call: TRBV5-6; cdr3_aa: ASSLDVGATSYNEQF
v_call: TRBV6-2/TRBV6-3; cdr3_aa: ASSYSRTGRQNTEAF
v_call: TRBV7-2; cdr3_aa: ASSLPGSFSGNTIY
v_call: TRBV4-3; cdr3_aa: ASSQEKLAGRKNIQY
v_call: TRBV7-2; cdr3_aa: ASSLGLAGAETQY
v_call: TRBV4-2; cdr3_aa: ASSQEGGLTYEQY
v_call: TRBV6-6; cdr3_aa: ASRLQGGGRSGELF
v_call: TRBV5-1; cdr3_aa: ASSLGSGFDGYT
v_call: TRBV4-2; cdr3_aa: ASSQDQSKEKLF
v_call: TRBV5-1; cdr3_aa: ASSQGTSGDTQY
v_call: TRBV6-2/TRBV6-3; cdr3_aa: ASSRYREGSGYT
v_call: TRBV28; cdr3_aa: ASSLPADTEAF
v_call: TRBV29-1; cdr3_aa: SAETVYGYT
v_call: TRBV12-3/TRBV12-4; cdr3_aa: ASRLGLDRGPFT
v_call: TRBV6-2/TRBV6-3; cdr3_aa: ASSRGWHNQPQH
v_call: TRBV5-1; cdr3_aa: ASSLVPDSTSTDTQY
v_call: TRBV30; cdr3_aa: AWSDQFNEQF
v_call: TRBV29-1; cdr3_aa: SAKDRAGYT
v_call: TRBV10-3; cdr3_aa: AINSGVPTDTQY
v_call: TRBV11-2; cdr3_aa: ASSLTPGLPN
v_call: TRBV20-1; cdr3_aa: SAQRSGSYEQY
v_call: TRBV12-3/TRBV12-4; cdr3_aa: ASSPRAGDVKETQY
v_call: TRBV5-1; cdr3_aa: ASSLVLLAGGSTGELF
v_call: TRBV14; cdr3_aa: ASSQDPMGLATQETQY
v_call: TRBV7-2; cdr3_aa: ASSERGTYNEQF
v_call: TRBV28; cdr3_aa: ASSLLTYRQGDSGANVLT
v_call: TRBV6-6; cdr3_aa: ASTKRTGENQPQH
v_call: TRBV10-3; cdr3_aa: AIALGTDTQY
v_call: TRBV7-3; cdr3_aa: ASSSRDGTGYT
v_call: TRBV10-3; cdr3_aa: AISSGQANSYEQY